A single count supports the clone carrying this T cell receptor (beta chain). The data belong to a study of blood T cell repertoires in COVID-19. Whole-study context: Spain, Italy and the United States supplied samples that represented acute and convalescent COVID-19. Sample material is recorded as cDNA or gDNA derived from T cells, B-cell-depleted T cells, or PBMCs.

The CDR3 has 14 amino acids. The germline V gene encodes CDR1 MDHEN and CDR2 SYDVKM. Deletions cut 2 bases from V and 6 bases from J, with 13 bases between. Per the original methods: Reference gene primer amplification in the assay estimated nucleated cell counts. Only in-frame clones appear in the TCRdb table, and some are missing; sequencing was by immunoSEQ multiplex PCR. That table is the source of V, J and clone size, and D and trimming were worked out from the DNA. The sample holds approximately 150,000 clones, less than 90% seen once. The chain uses TRBV28 and TRBJ1-1; D is possibly TRBD1 (6 bases). Sequencing was carried out using peripheral blood. This TCR came from an older woman with acute or convalescent COVID-19. The CDR3 region has the DNA TGTGCCAGCAGTTTAGGGGGCAAATTGGCTGAAGCTTTCTTT. Protein product: CASSLGGKLAEAFF.